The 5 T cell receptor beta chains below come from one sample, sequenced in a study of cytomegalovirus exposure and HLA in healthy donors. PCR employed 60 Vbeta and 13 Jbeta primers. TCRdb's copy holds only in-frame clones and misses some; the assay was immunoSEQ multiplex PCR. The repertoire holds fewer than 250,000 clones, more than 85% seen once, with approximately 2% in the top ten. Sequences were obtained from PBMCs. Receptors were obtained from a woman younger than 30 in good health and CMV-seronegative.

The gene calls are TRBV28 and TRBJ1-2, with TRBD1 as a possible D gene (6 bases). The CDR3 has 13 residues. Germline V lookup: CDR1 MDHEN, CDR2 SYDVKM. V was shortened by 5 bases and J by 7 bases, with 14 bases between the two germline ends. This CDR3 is CASSTNRDSGYTF. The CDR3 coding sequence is TGTGCCAGCAGTACCAACAGGGATAGTGGCTACACCTTC.

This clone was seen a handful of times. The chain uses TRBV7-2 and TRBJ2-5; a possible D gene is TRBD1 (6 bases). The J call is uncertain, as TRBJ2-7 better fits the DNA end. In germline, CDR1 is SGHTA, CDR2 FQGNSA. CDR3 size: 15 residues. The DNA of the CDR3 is TGTGCCAGCAGCCCAACCCCCGAGGGACAATACGAGCAGTACTTC. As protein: CASSPTPEGQYEQYF.

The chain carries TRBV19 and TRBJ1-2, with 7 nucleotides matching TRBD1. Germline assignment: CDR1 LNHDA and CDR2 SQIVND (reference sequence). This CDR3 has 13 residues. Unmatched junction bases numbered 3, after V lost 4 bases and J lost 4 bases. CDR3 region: CASSTTGTYGYTF. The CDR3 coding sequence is TGTGCCAGTAGTACGACAGGGACCTATGGCTACACCTTC.

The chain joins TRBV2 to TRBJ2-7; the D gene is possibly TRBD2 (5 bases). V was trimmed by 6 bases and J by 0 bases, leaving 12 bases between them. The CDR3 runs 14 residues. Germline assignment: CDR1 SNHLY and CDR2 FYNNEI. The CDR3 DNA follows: TGTGCCAGCAGCCGGACTTCCCTCTCCTACGAGCAGTACTTC. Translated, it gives CASSRTSLSYEQYF.

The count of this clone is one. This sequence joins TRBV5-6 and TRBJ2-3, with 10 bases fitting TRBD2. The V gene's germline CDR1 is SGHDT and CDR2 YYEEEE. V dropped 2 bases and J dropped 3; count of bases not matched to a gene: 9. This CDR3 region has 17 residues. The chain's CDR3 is CASSLRSSGSATDTQYF. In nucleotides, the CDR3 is TGTGCCAGCAGCTTACGATCTAGCGGGAGTGCGACAGATACGCAGTATTTT.